This T cell receptor beta chain originates from a study of T cell repertoires in cytomegalovirus infection. TCRdb analysed the reads with MiXCR anew, one entry per CDR3 protein. The sample carries 750,000 to 900,000 distinct CDR3 sequences, 25% to 30% recorded once. The CDR3 sequence is 16 residues long. The V end lost 6 bases, the J end lost 7 bases, and 21 bases lay between the germline ends. Germline CDR1 reads SEHNR; CDR2 reads FQNEAQ (reference sequence). Comment on this clonotype: As yet, its antigen is unknown.

The receptor comes from a human donor in good health (CMV status not recorded). Some clones in this sample may be carry-over from other donors' samples. Sequenced here: cultured CD8+ T cells from PBMCs, sampled from culture after CMV antigen stimulation. The chain carries TRBV7-9 and TRBJ2-2; weak D call: TRBD1 (5 bases). The CDR3 here is CASSSPDRWSGGELFF. In DNA form, the CDR3 reads TGTGCCAGCAGTTCCCCCGACAGATGGTCCGGCGGGGAGCTGTTTTTT.